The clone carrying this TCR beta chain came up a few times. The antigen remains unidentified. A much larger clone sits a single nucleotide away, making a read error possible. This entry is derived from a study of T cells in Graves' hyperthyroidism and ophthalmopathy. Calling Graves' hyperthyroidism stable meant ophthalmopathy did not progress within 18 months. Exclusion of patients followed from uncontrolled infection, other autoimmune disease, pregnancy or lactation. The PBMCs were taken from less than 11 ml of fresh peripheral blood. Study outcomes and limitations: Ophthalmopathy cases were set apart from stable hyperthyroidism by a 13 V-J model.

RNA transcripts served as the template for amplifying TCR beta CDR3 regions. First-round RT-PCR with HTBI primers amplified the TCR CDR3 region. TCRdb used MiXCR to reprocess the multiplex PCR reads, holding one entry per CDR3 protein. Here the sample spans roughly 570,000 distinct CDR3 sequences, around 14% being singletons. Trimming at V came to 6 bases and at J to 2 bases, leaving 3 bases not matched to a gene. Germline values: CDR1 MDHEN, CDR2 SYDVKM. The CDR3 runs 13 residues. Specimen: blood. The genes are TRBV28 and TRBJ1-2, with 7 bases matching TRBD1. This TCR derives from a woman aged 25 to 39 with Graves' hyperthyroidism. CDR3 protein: CASRSTGNYGYTF. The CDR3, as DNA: TGTGCCAGCAGGTCGACAGGGAACTATGGCTACACCTTC.